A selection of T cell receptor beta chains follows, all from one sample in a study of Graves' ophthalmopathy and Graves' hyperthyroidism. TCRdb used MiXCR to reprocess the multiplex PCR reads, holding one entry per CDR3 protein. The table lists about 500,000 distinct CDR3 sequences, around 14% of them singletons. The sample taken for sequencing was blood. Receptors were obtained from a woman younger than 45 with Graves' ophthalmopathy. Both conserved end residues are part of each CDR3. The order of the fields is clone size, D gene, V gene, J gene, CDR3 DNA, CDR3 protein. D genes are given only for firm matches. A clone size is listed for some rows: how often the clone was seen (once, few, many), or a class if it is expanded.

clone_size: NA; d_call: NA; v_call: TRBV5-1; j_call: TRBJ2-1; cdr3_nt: TGCGCCAGCAGCTTGGATATGGGATTCACCAATGAGCAGTTCTTC; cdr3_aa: CASSLDMGFTNEQFF
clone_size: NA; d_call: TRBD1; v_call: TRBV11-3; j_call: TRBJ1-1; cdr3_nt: TGTGACAGCAGCCCCCGACAGGGGGGTGTTACCACTGAAGCTTTCTTT; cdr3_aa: CDSSPRQGGVTTEAFF
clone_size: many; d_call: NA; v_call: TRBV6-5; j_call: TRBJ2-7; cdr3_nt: TGTGCCAGCAGTTACGTTGGTAGAGACGAGCAGTACTTC; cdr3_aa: CASSYVGRDEQYF
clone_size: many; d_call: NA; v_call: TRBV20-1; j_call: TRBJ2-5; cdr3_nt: TGCAGTGCGGAGCGGGCCCCCGTGAGGGAGACCCAGTACTTC; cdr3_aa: CSAERAPVRETQYF
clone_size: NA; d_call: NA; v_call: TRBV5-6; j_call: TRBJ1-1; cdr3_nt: TGTGCCAGCAGCTCCCCGACTCAGGAACTGACTGAAGCTTTCTTT; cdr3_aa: CASSSPTQELTEAFF
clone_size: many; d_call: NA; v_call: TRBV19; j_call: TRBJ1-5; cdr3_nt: TGTGCCTCAAAGAGGCCGTCAGAGTGGAATAGCAATCAGCCCCAGCATTTT; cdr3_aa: CASKRPSEWNSNQPQHF
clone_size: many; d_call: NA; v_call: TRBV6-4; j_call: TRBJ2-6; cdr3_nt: TGTGCCAGCAGGATACGGGACACTTACTCTGGGGCCAACGTCCTGACTTTC; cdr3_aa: CASRIRDTYSGANVLTF
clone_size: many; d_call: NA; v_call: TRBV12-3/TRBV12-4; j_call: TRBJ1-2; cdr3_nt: TGTGCCAGCAGTTTAGTCGGGGGGGCTAACTATGGCTACACCTTC; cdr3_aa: CASSLVGGANYGYTF
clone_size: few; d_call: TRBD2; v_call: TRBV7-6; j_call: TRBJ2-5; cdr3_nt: TGTGCCAGCAGCTTAGGGGGGACTAGCGTCCAAGAGACCCAGTACTTC; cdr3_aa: CASSLGGTSVQETQYF
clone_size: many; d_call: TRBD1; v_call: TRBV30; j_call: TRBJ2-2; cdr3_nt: TGTGCCTGGGGCAGGGGGACCGGGGAGCTGTTTTTT; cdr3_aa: CAWGRGTGELFF
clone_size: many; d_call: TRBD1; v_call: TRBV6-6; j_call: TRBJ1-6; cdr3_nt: TGTGCCGCGCGAGGACAGGGCGCGAGCCGTATCCTTTCACCCCTCCACTTT; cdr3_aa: CAARGQGASRILSPLHF
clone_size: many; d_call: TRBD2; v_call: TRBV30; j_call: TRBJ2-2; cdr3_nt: TGTGCCTGGAGCCTGACGGGGGGGAACACCGGGGAGCTGTTTTTT; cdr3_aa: CAWSLTGGNTGELFF
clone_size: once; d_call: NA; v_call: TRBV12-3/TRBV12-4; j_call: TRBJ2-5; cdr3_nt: TGTGCCAGCAGTCTCCGTTACGGGGCCCTTGGAGAGACCCAGTACTTC; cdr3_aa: CASSLRYGALGETQYF
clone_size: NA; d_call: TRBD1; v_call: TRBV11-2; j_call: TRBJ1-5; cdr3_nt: TGTGCCAGCAGCTTAGATGTGTGGGACAGGGGGCGGGTGGGGAATCAGCCCCAGCATTTT; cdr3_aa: CASSLDVWDRGRVGNQPQHF
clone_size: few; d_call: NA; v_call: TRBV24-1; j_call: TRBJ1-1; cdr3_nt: TGTGCCACCCAGTCTGGGCAGGGGAAACCTGAAGCTTTCTTT; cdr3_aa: CATQSGQGKPEAFF
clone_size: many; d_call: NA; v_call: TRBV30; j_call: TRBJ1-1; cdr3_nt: TGTGCCTGGAGTGTAGGGGGACTCAGGAACACTGAAGCTTTCTTT; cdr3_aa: CAWSVGGLRNTEAFF
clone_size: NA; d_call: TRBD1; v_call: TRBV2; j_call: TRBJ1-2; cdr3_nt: TGTGCCAGCAGTGAAATGGGACAGGGGATTCGCGGCTACACCTTC; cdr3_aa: CASSEMGQGIRGYTF
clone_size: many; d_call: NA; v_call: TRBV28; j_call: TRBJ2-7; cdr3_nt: TGTGCCAGCGGCACCAAACTCGTCCCAGGCGAGCAGTACTTC; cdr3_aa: CASGTKLVPGEQYF
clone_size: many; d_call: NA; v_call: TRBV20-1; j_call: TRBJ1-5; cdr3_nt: TGCAGTGCTCGACCGACCCTACGAAGCAATCAGCCCCAGCATTTT; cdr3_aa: CSARPTLRSNQPQHF
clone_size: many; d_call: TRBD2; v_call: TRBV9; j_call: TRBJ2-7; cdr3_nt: TGTGCCAGCAGCGTAACTAGCGGGGGGATATACGAGCAGTACTTC; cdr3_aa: CASSVTSGGIYEQYF
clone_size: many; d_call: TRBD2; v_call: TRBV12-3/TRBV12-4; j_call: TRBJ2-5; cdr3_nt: TGTGCCAGCACCTTCCAGGGACTAGCGGGAGAGACCCAGTACTTC; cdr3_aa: CASTFQGLAGETQYF
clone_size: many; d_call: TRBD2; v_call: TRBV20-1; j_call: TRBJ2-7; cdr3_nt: TGCAGTGCTAGAACCTGGGGCCAGCGGGGGGGCTCCTACGAGCAGTACTTC; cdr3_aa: CSARTWGQRGGSYEQYF
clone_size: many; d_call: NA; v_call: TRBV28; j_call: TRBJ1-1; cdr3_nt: TGTGCCGTCAGAATAAACAGGAACACTGAAGCTTTCTTT; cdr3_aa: CAVRINRNTEAFF
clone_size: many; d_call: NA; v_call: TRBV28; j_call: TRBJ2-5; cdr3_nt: TGTGCCAGCAGTAGGATAACTATCGGGACTCAAGAGACCCAGTACTTC; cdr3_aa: CASSRITIGTQETQYF
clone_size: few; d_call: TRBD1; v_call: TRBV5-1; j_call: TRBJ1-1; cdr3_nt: TGCGCCAGCAGCGTTGGGGACAGCCGGAACACTGAAGCTTTCTTT; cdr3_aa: CASSVGDSRNTEAFF
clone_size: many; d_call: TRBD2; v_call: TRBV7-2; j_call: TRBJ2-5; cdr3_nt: TGTGCCAGCAGCCCCCGCCTAGCGGGGGGCCAAGAGACCCAGTACTTC; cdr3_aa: CASSPRLAGGQETQYF
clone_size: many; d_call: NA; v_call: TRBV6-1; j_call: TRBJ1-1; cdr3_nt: TGTGCGGGGGGCAGACACATGAACACTGAAGCTTTCTTT; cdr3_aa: CAGGRHMNTEAFF
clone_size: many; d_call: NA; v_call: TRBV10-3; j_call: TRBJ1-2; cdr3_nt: TGTGCCATCAGTGGACGGGGGGGGGAGCGTCTTGGTGGCTACACCTTC; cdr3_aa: CAISGRGGERLGGYTF
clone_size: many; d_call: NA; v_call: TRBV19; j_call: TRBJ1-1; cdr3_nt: TGTGCCAGTAGGGCTTGGCTCACCCAAGACACTGAAGCTTTCTTT; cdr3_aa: CASRAWLTQDTEAFF
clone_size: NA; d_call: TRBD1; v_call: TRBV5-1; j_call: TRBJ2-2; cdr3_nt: TGCGCCAGCAGCTTGACCGGGACAGGGTTCCATGGCACCGGGGAGCTGTTTTTT; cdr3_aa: CASSLTGTGFHGTGELFF
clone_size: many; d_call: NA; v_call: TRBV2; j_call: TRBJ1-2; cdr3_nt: TGTGCCAGTAGTGGAGACGGGGTGGGCTATGGCTACACCTTC; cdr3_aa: CASSGDGVGYGYTF
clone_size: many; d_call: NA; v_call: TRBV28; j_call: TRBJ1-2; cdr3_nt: TGTGCCAGCGGGGAAACTGGAAGCTATGGCTACACCTTC; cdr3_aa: CASGETGSYGYTF
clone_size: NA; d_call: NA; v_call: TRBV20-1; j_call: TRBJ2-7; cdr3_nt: TGCAGTGCCGAAAAAGACGCCCCCTACGAGCAGTACTTC; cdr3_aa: CSAEKDAPYEQYF
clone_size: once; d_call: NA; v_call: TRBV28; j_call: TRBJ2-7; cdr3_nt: TGTGCCAGCAGTGCAAGGGGCATCCACTACGAGCAGTACTTC; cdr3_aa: CASSARGIHYEQYF
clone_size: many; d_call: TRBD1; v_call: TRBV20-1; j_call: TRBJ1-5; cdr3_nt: TGCAGTGCTAGAGGAGGGACAGCTGTGGGTCAGCCCCAGCATTTT; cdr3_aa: CSARGGTAVGQPQHF
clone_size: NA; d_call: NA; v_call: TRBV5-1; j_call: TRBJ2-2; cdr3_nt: TGCGCCAGCAGCTTGGAGATAACGAACACCGGGGAGCTGTTTTTT; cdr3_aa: CASSLEITNTGELFF
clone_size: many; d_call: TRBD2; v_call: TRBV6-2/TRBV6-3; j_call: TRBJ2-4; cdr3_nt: TGTGCCAGCAGCACGACTAGCGGGAGAGGGGACATTCAGTACTTC; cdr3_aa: CASSTTSGRGDIQYF
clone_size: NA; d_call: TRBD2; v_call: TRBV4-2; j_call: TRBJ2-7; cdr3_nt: TGTGCCAGCAGCCAAGATCCGGCTAGCGGATACTACGAGCAGTACTTC; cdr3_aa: CASSQDPASGYYEQYF
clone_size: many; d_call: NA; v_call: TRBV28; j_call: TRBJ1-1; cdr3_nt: TGTGCCAGCAGTTCCCAGTGGGGGATAATAGATTGGGACACTGAAGCTTTCTTT; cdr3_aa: CASSSQWGIIDWDTEAFF
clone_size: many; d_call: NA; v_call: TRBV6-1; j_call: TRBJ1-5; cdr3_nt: TGTGCCAGCAATGATCGGGACAAAGACAATCAGCCCCAGCATTTT; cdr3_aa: CASNDRDKDNQPQHF
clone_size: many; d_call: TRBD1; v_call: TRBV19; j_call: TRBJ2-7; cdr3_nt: TGTGCCAGTACCTCGACAGGGACGTACGAGCAGTACTTC; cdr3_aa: CASTSTGTYEQYF
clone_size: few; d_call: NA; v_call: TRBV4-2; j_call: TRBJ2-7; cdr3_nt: TGTGCCAGCAGCCAAGCTGTCACCTACGAGCAGTACTTC; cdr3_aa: CASSQAVTYEQYF
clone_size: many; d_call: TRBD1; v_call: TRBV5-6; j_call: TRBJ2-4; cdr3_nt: TGTGCCAGCGCCGAGTTATCTGACAGGGAAAACATTCAGTACTTC; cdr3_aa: CASAELSDRENIQYF
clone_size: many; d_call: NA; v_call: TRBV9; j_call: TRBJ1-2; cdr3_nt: TGTGCCAGCAGCGTGGAGGGGGCTAACTATGGCTACACCTTC; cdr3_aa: CASSVEGANYGYTF
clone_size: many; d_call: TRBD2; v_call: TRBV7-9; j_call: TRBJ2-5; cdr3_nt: TGTGCCAGCAGCGTGACTAGCGGGAGGGAGGAGACCCAGTACTTC; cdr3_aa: CASSVTSGREETQYF
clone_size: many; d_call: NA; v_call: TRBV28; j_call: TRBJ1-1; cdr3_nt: TGTGCCAGCAGTCTCCCAGGGGCCTTGAACACTGAAGCTTTCTTT; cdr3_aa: CASSLPGALNTEAFF
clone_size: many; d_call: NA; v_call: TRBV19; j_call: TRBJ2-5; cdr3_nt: TGTGCCAGTAGTATAGGGGGGGAGACCCAGTACTTC; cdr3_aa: CASSIGGETQYF
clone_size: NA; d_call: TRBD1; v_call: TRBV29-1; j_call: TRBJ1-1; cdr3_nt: TGCAGCGTTGAAATCCTGGGGACAGCCATGAACACTGAAGCTTTCTTT; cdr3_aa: CSVEILGTAMNTEAFF
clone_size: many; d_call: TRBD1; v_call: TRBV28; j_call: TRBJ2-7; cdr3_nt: TGTGCCAGCAGCCCTCCGGGACAGGGATGGGAGCAGTACTTC; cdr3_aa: CASSPPGQGWEQYF
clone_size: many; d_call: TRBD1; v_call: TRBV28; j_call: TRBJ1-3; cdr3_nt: TGTGCCAGCAGTTCCCCCTGGGACAGAAGTGGAAACACCATATATTTT; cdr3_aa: CASSSPWDRSGNTIYF
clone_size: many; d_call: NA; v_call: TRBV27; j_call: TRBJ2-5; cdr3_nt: TGTGTCTCTGTGGGGGGCGGCATTTGGGAGACCCAGTACTTC; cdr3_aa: CVSVGGGIWETQYF
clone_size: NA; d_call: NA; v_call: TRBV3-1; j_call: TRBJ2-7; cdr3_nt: TGTGCCAGCAGCCCCGATGGGAGCGGCGTGCAGTACTTC; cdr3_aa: CASSPDGSGVQYF
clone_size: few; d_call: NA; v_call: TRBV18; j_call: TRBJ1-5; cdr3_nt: TGTGCCAGCTCAGCGGACAGTGGGAATAGCAATCAGCCCCAGCATTTT; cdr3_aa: CASSADSGNSNQPQHF
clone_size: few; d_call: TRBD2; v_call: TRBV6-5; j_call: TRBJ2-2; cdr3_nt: TGTGCCAGCAGTTTTCTAGCGGGGGGGCTGGACGGGGAGCTGTTTTTT; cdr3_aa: CASSFLAGGLDGELFF
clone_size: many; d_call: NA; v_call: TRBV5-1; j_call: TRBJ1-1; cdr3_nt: TGCGCCAGCAGCGCGGGACGAATGAACACTGAAGCTTTCTTT; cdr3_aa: CASSAGRMNTEAFF
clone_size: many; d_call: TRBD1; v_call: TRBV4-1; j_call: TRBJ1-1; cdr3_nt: TGCGCCAGCAGCCATACAGGGGGCTACACTGAAGCTTTCTTT; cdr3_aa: CASSHTGGYTEAFF
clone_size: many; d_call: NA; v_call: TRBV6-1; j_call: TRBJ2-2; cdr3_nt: TGTGCCAGCGCCAGGGACACCGGGGAGCTGTTTTTT; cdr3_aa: CASARDTGELFF